The 29 T cell receptor beta chains below were found in one sample sequenced in a study of a mutant IDH1 vaccine in newly diagnosed glioma (dated by TCRdb to the early 2020s). Reading the label with the study, this specimen's time point is: week 35, safety follow-up. Each vaccine dose was 300 ug of a 20-mer mutant IDH1 peptide in Montanide, given subcutaneously with topical imiquimod. Library construction relied on the immunoSEQ multiplex PCR assay. What TCRdb holds here is the immuneACCESS table cut down to in-frame rearrangements. Part of the clones is not present; checked against another copy, under half of the missing clones reflect an unresolved V gene, and the others are unexplained. In this sample the table shows about 32,000 clones, approximately 78% of which occur a single time. Approximately 7.1% of the sample goes to the ten largest clones. The antigens of these receptors remain unknown.

The sample in question was PBMCs, obtained from a glioma patient whose treatment included an IDH1 peptide vaccine. Source of these receptors: a woman under 30 with glioma.

This chain uses TRBV6-5 with TRBJ2-7, with D tentatively TRBD1 or TRBD2 (6 bases each). With 2 bases removed from V and 5 bases from J, the gap between germline ends came to 16 bases. This CDR3 is built from 15 residues. Germline CDR1 and CDR2: MNHEY and SVGAGI. CDR3 sequence: CASSYEAGGWNEQYF. As DNA, the CDR3 is TGTGCCAGCAGTTACGAAGCCGGGGGCTGGAACGAGCAGTACTTC.

The V and J genes are TRBV5-1 and TRBJ1-2; D perhaps matches TRBD1 (6 bases). V was trimmed by 4 bases and J by 3 bases, leaving 10 bases between them. Germline-derived CDR1 and CDR2 are SGHRS and YFSETQ. The CDR3 covers 13 residues. The chain's CDR3 is CASSKDSDYGYTF. The CDR3 nucleotides are TGCGCCAGCAGCAAGGACAGTGACTATGGCTACACCTTC.

This chain connects TRBV18 to TRBJ2-7, with 7 bases lining up with TRBD1. The CDR3 is 15 residues long. J lost 2 bases, V lost 4 bases, and 8 bases had no gene match. Germline V lookup: CDR1 KGHSH, CDR2 LQKENI. The CDR3: CASSLTRDRPYEQYF. DNA of the CDR3: TGTGCCAGCTCACTTACCCGGGACAGACCCTACGAGCAGTACTTC.

This chain joins TRBV2 and TRBJ1-5; perhaps TRBD1 as D (5 bases). V lost 10 bases to trimming and J lost 2 bases, with 12 bases between them. Germline lookup yields CDR1 SNHLY and CDR2 FYNNEI. The CDR3 totals 13 residues. The CDR3 bases are TGTGCCACCCTCGACAGTCGCAATCAGCCCCAGCATTTT. Protein sequence: CATLDSRNQPQHF.

CDR3 nucleotide sequence: TGTGCCAGTAGTATAGAGGGGGCGAACACTGAAGCTTTCTTT. It encodes CASSIEGANTEAFF. The gene calls are TRBV19 and TRBJ1-1; maybe TRBD1 (6 bases). Trimming shortened V by 0 bases and J by 1 base, and 6 bases separated the two germline ends. Germline CDR1 and CDR2: LNHDA and SQIVND (reference sequence). The CDR3 is made up of 14 amino acids.

The chain links TRBV6-4 to TRBJ1-3; 9 positions agree with TRBD1. V was clipped by 3 bases and J by 0 bases; unmatched bases: 15. The CDR3 runs 20 residues. Germline V gene lookup returns CDR1 MRHNA and CDR2 SNTAGT. The CDR3 sequence is CASSESGTGQGFSSGNTIYF. The CDR3 DNA follows: TGTGCCAGCAGTGAATCCGGAACCGGACAGGGGTTTTCCTCTGGAAACACCATATATTTT.

The chain uses TRBV25-1 and TRBJ2-7; D gene unclear. V was cut by 3 bases and J by 2 bases, with 8 bases left in between. CDR3 length: 13 residues. CDR1 and CDR2 from the germline V gene are MGHDK and SYGVNS. Written as DNA, the CDR3 is TGTGCCAGCAGTGAGTCCTTCACCTACGAGCAGTACTTC. Its protein is CASSESFTYEQYF.

The V and J genes are TRBV10-3 and TRBJ1-2; D possibly corresponds to TRBD1 (5 bases). The CDR3 is made up of 13 amino acids. Germline V lookup: CDR1 ENHRY, CDR2 SYGVKD. V was shortened by 0 bases and J by 7 bases, with 9 bases between the two germline ends. In DNA, the CDR3 is TGTGCCATCAGTGAGTCACCAGGGAGTGGCTACACCTTC. It is translated as CAISESPGSGYTF.

The chain is built from TRBV4-3 and TRBJ2-1, with TRBD2 matching 9 bases. The CDR3 runs to 17 residues. From germline, CDR1 is LGHNA and CDR2 YSLEER. Losses at the gene ends were 0 bases for V and 0 bases for J; bases not matched to a gene: 3. CDR3 sequence (DNA): TGCGCCAGCAGCCAAGACTATAGCGGGAGCTCCTACAATGAGCAGTTCTTC. This gives the protein CASSQDYSGSSYNEQFF.

The V call is TRBV4-3, the J call TRBJ2-1, with 10 bases matching TRBD2. The V segment lost 0 bases and the J segment 8 bases; nucleotides outside the gene matches: 7. The CDR3 loop spans 16 amino acids. From germline, CDR1 is LGHNA and CDR2 YSLEER. The CDR3 loop reads CASSQDSSGSADEQFF. As DNA, the CDR3 is TGCGCCAGCAGCCAAGATTCTAGCGGGAGCGCCGATGAGCAGTTCTTC.

V gene TRBV5-5 combines with J gene TRBJ2-7; no firm D call. The CDR3 is made up of 16 amino acids. CDR1 is SGHKS, CDR2 YYEKEE, per germline (reference sequence). V was shortened by 0 bases and J by 0 bases, with 13 bases between the two germline ends. The CDR3 region is CASSLALSGYSYEQYF. In DNA, the CDR3 is TGTGCCAGCAGCTTGGCCCTATCCGGCTACTCCTACGAGCAGTACTTC.

This clone showed up just a few times. The genes are TRBV6-7 and TRBJ2-3; possible D gene TRBD1, 6 bases. TRBV6-7 is an ORF; its function is uncertain. V lost 5 bases, J lost 4 bases, and 22 bases lay in between. This CDR3 contains 17 residues. The CDR3: CASSTQWVHRDADTQYF. CDR3 nucleotides: TGTGCCAGCAGTACCCAATGGGTCCACAGGGATGCAGATACGCAGTATTTT.

This sequence joins TRBV28 and TRBJ1-2; TRBD1 is a possible D gene (6 bases). V lost 5 bases, J lost 8 bases, and 24 bases lay in between. CDR3 length equals 16 residues. Germline loops: CDR1 MDHEN, CDR2 SYDVKM. In nucleotides, the CDR3 is TGTGCCAGCAGTAGACCCAAGCGGGGGGCGACGGGAGGCTACACCTTC. It specifies CASSRPKRGATGGYTF.

The chain uses TRBV19 and TRBJ1-1, with D tentatively TRBD1 (6 bases). The ends were cut back, 0 bases at V and 2 bases at J, with 10 bases in the middle. CDR3 length: 15 residues. Germline V lookup: CDR1 LNHDA, CDR2 SQIVND (reference sequence). The chain's CDR3 is CASSIEDRPNTEAFF. In DNA form, the CDR3 reads TGTGCCAGTAGTATAGAAGACAGGCCCAACACTGAAGCTTTCTTT.

The chain joins TRBV19 to TRBJ1-1; 8 nucleotides line up with TRBD1. CDR3 length equals 14 residues. Germline V CDR1 and CDR2: LNHDA, SQIVND (reference sequence). V was pared by 6 bases and J by 8 bases, with 11 bases of the junction left unmatched. For the CDR3, the DNA is TGTGCCAGTAGGACAGGGGTTCAAGGGGGCGAAGCTTTCTTT. It codes for CASRTGVQGGEAFF.

In this sample, this clone turned up once. The chain joins TRBV6-5 to TRBJ1-2; D is unclear. The germline V and J ends were trimmed by 3 bases and 7 bases, with 6 bases remaining between them. CDR3 length: 11 residues. Per the germline V gene, CDR1 is MNHEY and CDR2 is SVGAGI. The CDR3: CASSYRGGYTF. Written as DNA, the CDR3 is TGTGCCAGCAGTTATCGGGGTGGCTACACCTTC.

This chain connects TRBV5-4 to TRBJ1-2; 10 nucleotides match TRBD1. V dropped 1 base and J dropped 3; count of bases not matched to a gene: 3. Germline V gene data show CDR1 as SGHNT and CDR2 as YYREEE (reference sequence). The CDR3 has 15 amino acids. CDR3 residues: CASSLLGTGDYGYTF. The CDR3 coding sequence is TGTGCCAGCAGCTTGCTTGGGACAGGGGACTATGGCTACACCTTC.

The J gene is TRBJ1-1, the V gene TRBV28, with D maybe TRBD1 (5 bases). This CDR3 contains 14 residues. V gave up 5 bases and J gave up 0 bases, with 10 bases separating them. Germline CDR1 reads MDHEN; CDR2 reads SYDVKM. The CDR3 loop is CASSGGNMNTEAFF. The DNA of the CDR3 is TGTGCCAGCAGTGGGGGAAACATGAACACTGAAGCTTTCTTT.

In nucleotides, the CDR3 is TGTGCCAGCAGCTTATCCACGGATACGCAGTATTTT. Protein product: CASSLSTDTQYF. The J gene is TRBJ2-3, the V gene TRBV7-9; D gene ambiguous. V dropped 2 bases and J dropped 6 bases, with 6 bases sitting between them. Germline V gene data show CDR1 as SEHNR and CDR2 as FQNEAQ (reference sequence). The CDR3 is 12 amino acids. Drawing the rest from reference TRBV7-9 and TRBJ2-3, the complete variable domain is DTGVSQNPRHKITKRGQNVTFRCDPISEHNRLYWYRQTLGQGPEFLTYFQNEAQLEKSRLLSDRFSAERPKGSFSTLEIQRTEQGDSAMYLCASSLSTDTQYFGPGTRLTVL.

The V call is TRBV19, the J call TRBJ1-5; 7 nucleotides align to TRBD1. The CDR3 covers 15 residues. J was trimmed by 4 bases and V by 4 bases; bases with no gene match: 7. CDR1 and CDR2 from the germline V gene are LNHDA and SQIVND (reference sequence). The CDR3 loop is CASSTAGGTNQPQHF. The CDR3 DNA reads as TGTGCCAGTAGTACGGCAGGGGGTACGAATCAGCCCCAGCATTTT.

This sequence joins TRBV4-1 and TRBJ2-7; the match to TRBD1 covers 9 bases. This CDR3 region has 16 residues. CDR1 is MGHRA, CDR2 YSYEKL, per germline. V lost 3 bases to trimming and J lost 3 bases; unmatched junction nucleotides: 9. DNA of the CDR3: TGCGCCAGCAGCCAGGCGGGGACAGGGTACATCTACGAGCAGTACTTC. Protein: CASSQAGTGYIYEQYF.

CDR3 sequence: CASSPPGENEQFF. As DNA, the CDR3 is TGTGCCAGCTCACCACCGGGGGAGAATGAGCAGTTCTTC. The J gene is TRBJ2-1, the V gene TRBV18; TRBD1 or TRBD2 may be the D gene (5 bases each). V lost 0 bases to trimming and J lost 7 bases, with 7 bases between them. This CDR3 is built from 13 residues. CDR1 is KGHSH and CDR2 is LQKENI in the germline V gene.

The J gene is TRBJ2-7, the V gene TRBV18; the match to TRBD1 covers 9 bases. This CDR3 contains 14 residues. Per germline, CDR1 KGHSH and CDR2 LQKENI. V shed 5 bases and J 2 bases; nucleotides not matched to a gene: 4. The CDR3 here is CASSAGTGTYEQYF. The CDR3 DNA reads TGTGCCAGCTCAGCGGGGACAGGGACCTACGAGCAGTACTTC.

This clone has only a few counts. V is TRBV19 and J is TRBJ1-1, with a tentative D call TRBD1 (5 bases). Germline lookup yields CDR1 LNHDA and CDR2 SQIVND (reference sequence). The CDR3 covers 13 residues. V was trimmed by 6 bases and J by 4 bases, leaving 12 bases between them. Here the CDR3 DNA reads TGTGCCAGTAGGGGGCCGGGTGGCACTGAAGCTTTCTTT. It is translated as CASRGPGGTEAFF.

CDR3: CSVGTGFGTEAFF. CDR3 DNA: TGCAGCGTTGGGACAGGGTTTGGCACTGAAGCTTTCTTT. The gene calls are TRBV29-1 and TRBJ1-1; 8 bases fit TRBD1. Germline CDR1 reads SQVTM; CDR2 reads ANQGSEA. The junction had 5 bases not matched to a gene; V was cut back by 4 bases and J by 4 bases. The CDR3 loop spans 13 amino acids.

The chain has TRBV27 and TRBJ1-1; 7 nucleotides line up with TRBD1. CDR3 length equals 15 residues. V shed 5 bases and J 4 bases; nucleotides not matched to a gene: 10. The germline gives CDR1 MNHEY, CDR2 SMNVEV (reference sequence). The CDR3 DNA sequence: TGTGCCAGCAGTATAAAGGGGGCGGGGGGCACTGAAGCTTTCTTT. Its protein is CASSIKGAGGTEAFF.

V is TRBV28 and J is TRBJ2-7, with TRBD2 identical over 12 bases. Germline V gene sequence: CDR1 MDHEN, CDR2 SYDVKM. The CDR3 loop spans 15 amino acids. Germline trimming cut 6 bases from V and 0 bases from J; bases unmatched to any gene: 3. CDR3 coding DNA: TGTGCCAGCAGCCCGGGACTAGCGGGCTCCTACGAGCAGTACTTC. It is translated as CASSPGLAGSYEQYF. Looking up the rest from reference TRBV28 and TRBJ2-7 gives the full variable domain: DVKVTQSSRYLVKRTGEKVFLECVQDMDHENMFWYRQDPGLGLRLIYFSYDVKMKEKGDIPEGYSVSREKKERFSLILESASTNQTSMYLCASSPGLAGSYEQYFGPGTRLTVT.

V and J are TRBV2 and TRBJ1-2; 7 bases map to TRBD1. The CDR3 contains 12 residues. V lost 7 bases, J lost 2 bases, and 1 base stayed unmatched. Germline lookup yields CDR1 SNHLY and CDR2 FYNNEI. The CDR3 region is CASTGQNYGYTF. CDR3 bases: TGTGCCAGCACGGGACAGAACTATGGCTACACCTTC.

The chain employs TRBV18 and TRBJ1-4; the D is unclear. Germline V gives CDR1 KGHSH, CDR2 LQKENI. V lost 1 base to trimming and J lost 4 bases, with 10 bases between them. This CDR3 spans 15 amino acids. CDR3 nucleotide sequence: TGTGCCAGCTCACCACGCAAAGGAGATAATGAAAAACTGTTTTTT. It specifies CASSPRKGDNEKLFF.